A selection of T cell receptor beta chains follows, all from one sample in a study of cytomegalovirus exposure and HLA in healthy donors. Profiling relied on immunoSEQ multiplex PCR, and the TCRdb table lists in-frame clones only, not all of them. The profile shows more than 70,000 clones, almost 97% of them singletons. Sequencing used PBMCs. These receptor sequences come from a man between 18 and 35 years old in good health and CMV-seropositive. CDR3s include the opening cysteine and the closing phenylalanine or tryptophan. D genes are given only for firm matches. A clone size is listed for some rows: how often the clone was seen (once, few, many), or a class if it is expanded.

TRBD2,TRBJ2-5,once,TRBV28,CASKTGGGMETQYF,TGTGCCAGCAAGACCGGGGGGGGTATGGAGACCCAGTACTTC
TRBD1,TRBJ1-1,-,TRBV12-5,CASAPTGEKTGTEAFF,TGTGCTAGTGCTCCCACAGGGGAAAAAACTGGCACTGAAGCTTTCTTT
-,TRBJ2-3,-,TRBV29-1,CSVDTIDSDTQYF,TGCAGCGTTGATACTATCGATTCAGATACGCAGTATTTT
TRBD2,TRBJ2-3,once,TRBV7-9,CASSLALAGVTDTQYF,TGTGCCAGCAGCTTAGCACTAGCGGGAGTGACAGATACGCAGTATTTT
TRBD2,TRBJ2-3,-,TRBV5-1,CASSSTGLAGSTDTQYF,TGCGCCAGCAGTTCTACCGGACTAGCGGGATCAACAGATACGCAGTATTTT
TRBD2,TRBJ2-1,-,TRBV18,CASSPPGLAGEQFF,TGTGCCAGCTCACCACCCGGCCTAGCGGGGGAGCAGTTCTTC
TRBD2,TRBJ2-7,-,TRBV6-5,CASSYGAGGYEQYF,TGTGCCAGCAGTTACGGGGCGGGAGGGTACGAGCAGTACTTC
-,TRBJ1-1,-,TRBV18,CASSPSSVNTEAFF,TGTGCCAGCTCACCCTCTTCGGTGAACACTGAAGCTTTCTTT
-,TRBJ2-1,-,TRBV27,CASSFVANSYNEQFF,TGTGCCAGCAGCTTCGTGGCAAACTCCTACAATGAGCAGTTCTTC
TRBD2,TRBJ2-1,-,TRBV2,CASSLSGRAEFF,TGTGCCAGCAGCCTCAGCGGGAGGGCCGAGTTCTTC
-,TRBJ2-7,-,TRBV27,CASSLGRAYEQYF,TGTGCCAGCAGTTTGGGCCGCGCCTACGAGCAGTACTTC
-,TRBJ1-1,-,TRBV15,CATRLPGDTEAFF,TGTGCCACCAGGTTACCAGGGGACACTGAAGCTTTCTTT
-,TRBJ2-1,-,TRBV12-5,CASGLVGYNEQFF,TGTGCTAGTGGTTTGGTCGGTTACAATGAGCAGTTCTTC
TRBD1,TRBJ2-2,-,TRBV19,CASILTGGSNTGELFF,TGTGCCAGTATCCTAACAGGGGGCTCGAACACCGGGGAGCTGTTTTTT
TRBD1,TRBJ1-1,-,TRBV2,CASSRGGTGGTEAFF,TGTGCCAGCAGCCGAGGGGGGACAGGGGGCACTGAAGCTTTCTTT
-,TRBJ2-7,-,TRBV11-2,CASSDSRLPQGEQYF,TGTGCCAGCAGCGACAGCCGACTGCCCCAGGGCGAGCAGTACTTC
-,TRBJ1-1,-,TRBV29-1,CSGGGQGKTEAFF,TGCAGCGGGGGAGGGCAGGGGAAGACTGAAGCTTTCTTT